This T cell receptor beta chain came from a study of regulatory T cells in long-lasting Graves disease. CDR3 regions were amplified by Arm-PCR using iRepertoire HTBI primers to build TCR beta libraries. MiXCR, applied by TCRdb to the multiplex PCR reads, yields one record per CDR3 protein. Here the sample spans about 350,000 distinct CDR3 sequences, about 16% being singletons. Study findings and constraints: A reduction in accuracy may have resulted from the small sample size.

Time point here: newly diagnosed GD, antithyroid drugs for less than 3 months. RNA extracted from PBMCs served as the sequencing template. EDTA tubes received roughly 9 milliliters of collected peripheral blood. This clonotype was recorded a few times. Its antigen is undetermined. The J segment lost 2 bases and the V segment lost 1 base, leaving 5 bases of the junction unmatched. CDR1 is LNHDA, CDR2 SQIVND, per germline (reference sequence). The CDR3 spans 16 residues. The data also belong to a second study, concerning T cells in Graves' hyperthyroidism and ophthalmopathy. From that study: Patients having uncontrolled infection, another autoimmune disease, pregnancy or lactation were not included.

The sample consisted of peripheral blood mononuclear cells (PBMCs), taken at new diagnosis, from a patient treated with antithyroid drugs. This sequence was found in a woman under 30 with Graves disease. The chain uses TRBV19 and TRBJ2-7; TRBD1 matches at 10 bases. The DNA of the CDR3 is TGTGCCAGTAGTATAGTAGCGACAGGGGGCACCTACGAGCAGTACTTC. Translating gives CASSIVATGGTYEQYF.